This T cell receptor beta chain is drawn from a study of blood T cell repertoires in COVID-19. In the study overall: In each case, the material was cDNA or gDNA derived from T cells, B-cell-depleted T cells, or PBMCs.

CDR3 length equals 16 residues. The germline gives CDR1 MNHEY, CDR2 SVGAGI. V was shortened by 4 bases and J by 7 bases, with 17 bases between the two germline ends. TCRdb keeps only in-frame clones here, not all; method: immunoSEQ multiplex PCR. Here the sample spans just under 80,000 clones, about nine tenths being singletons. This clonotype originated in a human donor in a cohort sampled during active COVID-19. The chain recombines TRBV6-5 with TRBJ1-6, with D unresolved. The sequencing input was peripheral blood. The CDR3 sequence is CASSLKNRESNSPLHF. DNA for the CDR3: TGTGCCAGCAGTTTGAAAAACCGGGAGTCAAATTCACCCCTCCACTTT.